This TCR beta chain was retrieved from a study of molecular identifiers for immune sequencing clone quantification (dated by TCRdb to between 2017 and 2018). Regarding the complete study: For a replicate experiment, RNA from around 20,000 or 100,000 naive CD8 T cells was divided into five aliquots, of which four were sequenced. CD8 T cells were used in a methods study to benchmark molecular-identifier clustering-based TCR repertoire sequencing (MIDCIRS) and TCR RNA copy counting.

This clonotype was recorded at least ten times. Its target antigen remains unknown. Qualities for individual bases were not recorded, and no much larger clone is one base off. The protocol used for the library was PCR. The listed sequencing device is Illumina HiSeq 4000. Bulk TCR libraries were prepared as previously described, using TCR primers listed in Table S5. Purification of total RNA was performed with the Qiagen AllPrep DNA/RNA kit. Before analysis, reads from multiple sequencing runs of one library were combined. As for the authors' bioinformatics: Only reads with exact TCR constant sequence were kept, trimmed to 150 nt, and grouped by their 12-nt molecular barcodes. Reads inside each barcode group were sub-clustered using a 15% Levenshtein threshold, and a quality-weighted consensus sequence was constructed for each RNA molecule. Non-functional sequences were filtered out, along with any lower-count sequence sitting one edit away from another sequence. Based on a fit of two negative binomial distributions, barcode sub-clusters having less than 20% of the maximum read count were discarded. TCRdb trimmed public reads at Q25 via fastp, called clones via MiXCR and kept in-frame beta chains. Merged by CDR3 protein, the rows form single entries marked with the most common genes and DNA. The V and J calls shown here were made by TCRdb, not taken from the authors' results. The sample table holds under 600,000 distinct CDR3 sequences, of which over 20% were seen once. The biggest ten clones account for under 0.85% of the sample.

Looking up the germline V gene (reference sequence) yields CDR1 LNHDA and CDR2 SQIVND. The junction shows trimming of 3 bases on V and 0 bases on J, plus 8 bases between the germline ends. Spanning cysteine to phenylalanine, the CDR3 consists of 14 amino acids. The retained sequence is limited to the CDR3, 42 bases, with the frame set at the first base. Libraries of naive CD8 T cells were built from anywhere between about 19,000 and 1,100,000 sorted cells, with 10%, 30% or 50% of the purified RNA used. On a BD FACSAria II, naive CD8 T cells were FACS-sorted as CD8+CD4-CCR7+CD45RA+ and collected into RLT Plus buffer. Ten to eleven TCR copies' worth of Jurkat RNA were spiked into about 19,000-1,000,000 naive CD8 T cell samples to test detection sensitivity. CD8 T cells were enriched using RosetteSep CD8+ T Cell Enrichment Cocktail and Ficoll-Paque, and the enriched cells then underwent ACK red cell lysis.

The paper's findings and limits, for the study overall: Modeling indicated about 3 TCR RNA copies recovered per cell, compared with roughly 9.7 by digital PCR, which implies a capture efficiency of about 27%. The naive libraries included spiked-in Jurkat TCR RNA (about 9 copies' worth), and this Jurkat TCR RNA is not part of the donor repertoire. In CMV-specific effector cells, clones with more than 20 RNA copies contained over 99% of molecules, whereas in naive cells such clones contained under 1% of molecules. Spiked-in Jurkat TCR RNA equivalent to a single cell was reported to be detectable even among approximately 1 million naive CD8 T cells. When barcode sub-clustering was not used, chimeric consensus sequences inflated TCR diversity, with chimeras reaching as high as 47%. Highly expanded clone sizes could be underestimated because identical TCR molecules may share a barcode.

The sequence was collected from a human donor in good health. Some libraries in this study had Jurkat cell RNA spiked in. The V and J segments used are TRBV19 and TRBJ1-1; the D segment could be TRBD1, given 6 matching bases. Sequencing was done on a sample of naive CD8+ T cells from blood, with Jurkat cell RNA spiked in. Read against the paper, the sample's cell subset or site label means: FACS-sorted CD8+CD4-CCR7+CD45RA+ naive T cells. CDR3 reads: CASSMWTVNTEAFF. Read as DNA, the sequence is TGTGCCAGTAGTATGTGGACAGTGAACACTGAAGCTTTCTTT.